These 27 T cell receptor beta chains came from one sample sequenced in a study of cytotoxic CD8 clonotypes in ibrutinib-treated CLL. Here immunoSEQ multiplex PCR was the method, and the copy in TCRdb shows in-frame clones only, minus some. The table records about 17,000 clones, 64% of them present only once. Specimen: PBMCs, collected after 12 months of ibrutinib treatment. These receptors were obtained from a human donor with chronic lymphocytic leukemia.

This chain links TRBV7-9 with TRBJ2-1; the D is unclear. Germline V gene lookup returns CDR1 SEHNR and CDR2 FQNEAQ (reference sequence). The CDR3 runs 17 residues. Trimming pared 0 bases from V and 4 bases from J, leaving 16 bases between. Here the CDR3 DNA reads TGTGCCAGCAGCTTAGCGTCAGGACGAGATACATACAATGAGCAGTTCTTC. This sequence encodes CASSLASGRDTYNEQFF.

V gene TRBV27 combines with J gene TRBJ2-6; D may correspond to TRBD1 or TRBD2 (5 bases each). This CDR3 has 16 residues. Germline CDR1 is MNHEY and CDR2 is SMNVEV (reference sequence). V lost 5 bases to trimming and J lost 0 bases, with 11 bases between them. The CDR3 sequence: CASSNRDPSGANVLTF. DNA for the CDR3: TGTGCCAGCAGTAACCGGGACCCCTCTGGGGCCAACGTCCTGACTTTC.

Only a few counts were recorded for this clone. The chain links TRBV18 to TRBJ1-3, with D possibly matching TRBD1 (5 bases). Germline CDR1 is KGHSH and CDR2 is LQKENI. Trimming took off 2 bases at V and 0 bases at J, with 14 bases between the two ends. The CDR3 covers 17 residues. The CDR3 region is CASSPVQPGNSGNTIYF. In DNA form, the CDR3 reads TGTGCCAGCTCACCAGTTCAACCAGGGAACTCTGGAAACACCATATATTTT.

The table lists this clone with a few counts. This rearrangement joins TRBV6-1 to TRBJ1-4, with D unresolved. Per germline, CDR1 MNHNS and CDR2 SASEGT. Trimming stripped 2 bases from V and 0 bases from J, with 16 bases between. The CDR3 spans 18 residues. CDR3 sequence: CASSEPITEFATNEKLFF. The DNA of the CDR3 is TGTGCCAGCAGTGAACCTATTACGGAATTTGCAACTAATGAAAAACTGTTTTTT.

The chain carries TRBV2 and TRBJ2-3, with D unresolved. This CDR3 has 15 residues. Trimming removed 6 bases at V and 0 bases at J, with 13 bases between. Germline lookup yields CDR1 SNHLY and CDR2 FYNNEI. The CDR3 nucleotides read TGTGCCAGCAGCCTCCAGGCTGTGAGCACAGATACGCAGTATTTT. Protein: CASSLQAVSTDTQYF.

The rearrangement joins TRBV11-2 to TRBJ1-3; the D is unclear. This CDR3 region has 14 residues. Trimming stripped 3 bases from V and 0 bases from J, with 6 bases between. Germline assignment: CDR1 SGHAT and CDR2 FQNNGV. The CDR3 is CASSFSDSGNTIYF. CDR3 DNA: TGTGCCAGCAGCTTCTCCGACTCTGGAAACACCATATATTTT.

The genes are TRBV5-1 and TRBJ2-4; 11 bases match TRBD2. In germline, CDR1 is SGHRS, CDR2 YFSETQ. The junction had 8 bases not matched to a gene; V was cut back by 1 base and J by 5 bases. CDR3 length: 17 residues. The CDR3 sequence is CASSLRSSGRTENIQYF. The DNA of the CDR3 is TGCGCCAGCAGCTTGAGGTCTAGCGGGAGGACCGAAAACATTCAGTACTTC.

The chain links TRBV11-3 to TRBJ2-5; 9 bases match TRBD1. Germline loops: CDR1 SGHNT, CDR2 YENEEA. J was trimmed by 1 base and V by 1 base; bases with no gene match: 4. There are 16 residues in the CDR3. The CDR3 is CASSLGQGQGQETQYF. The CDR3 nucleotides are TGTGCCAGCAGCTTAGGCCAGGGACAGGGCCAAGAGACCCAGTACTTC.

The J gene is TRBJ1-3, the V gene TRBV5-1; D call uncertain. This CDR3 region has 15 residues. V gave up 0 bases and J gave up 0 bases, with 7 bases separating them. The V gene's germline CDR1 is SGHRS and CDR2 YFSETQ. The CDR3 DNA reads TGCGCCAGCAGCTTGGCAGGAGACTCTGGAAACACCATATATTTT. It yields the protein CASSLAGDSGNTIYF.

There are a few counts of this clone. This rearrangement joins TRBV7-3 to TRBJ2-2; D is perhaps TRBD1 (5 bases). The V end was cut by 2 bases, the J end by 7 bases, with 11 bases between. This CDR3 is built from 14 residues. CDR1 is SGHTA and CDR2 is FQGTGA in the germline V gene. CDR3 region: CASSLQGSSGELFF. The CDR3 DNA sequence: TGTGCCAGCAGCTTACAGGGTTCGAGCGGGGAGCTGTTTTTT.

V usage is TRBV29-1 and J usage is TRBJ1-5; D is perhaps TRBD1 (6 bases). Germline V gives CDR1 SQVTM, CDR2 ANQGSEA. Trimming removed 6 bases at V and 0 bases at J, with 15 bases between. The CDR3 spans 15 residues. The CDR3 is CSVTETGYSNQPQHF. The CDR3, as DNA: TGCAGCGTAACTGAGACAGGATATAGCAATCAGCCCCAGCATTTT.

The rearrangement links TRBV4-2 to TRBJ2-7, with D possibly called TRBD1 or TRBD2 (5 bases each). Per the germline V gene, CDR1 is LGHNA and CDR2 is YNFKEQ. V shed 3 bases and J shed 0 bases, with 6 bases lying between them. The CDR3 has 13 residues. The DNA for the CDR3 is TGTGCCAGCAGCCAGGGGACCTCCTACGAGCAGTACTTC. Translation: CASSQGTSYEQYF.

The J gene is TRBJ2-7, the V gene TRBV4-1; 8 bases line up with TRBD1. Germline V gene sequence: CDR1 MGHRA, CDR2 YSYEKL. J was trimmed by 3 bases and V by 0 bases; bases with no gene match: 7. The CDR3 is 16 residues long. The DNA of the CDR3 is TGCGCCAGCAGCCAAGATTCCGGGACAGGAGGCTACGAGCAGTACTTC. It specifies CASSQDSGTGGYEQYF.

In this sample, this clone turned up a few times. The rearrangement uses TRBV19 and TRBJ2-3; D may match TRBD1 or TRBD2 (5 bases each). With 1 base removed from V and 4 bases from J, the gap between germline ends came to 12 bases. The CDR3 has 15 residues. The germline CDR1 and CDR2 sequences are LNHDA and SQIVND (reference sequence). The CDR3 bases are TGTGCCAGTAGTATAGGTCCAGGGCGGGCAGATACGCAGTATTTT. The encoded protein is CASSIGPGRADTQYF.

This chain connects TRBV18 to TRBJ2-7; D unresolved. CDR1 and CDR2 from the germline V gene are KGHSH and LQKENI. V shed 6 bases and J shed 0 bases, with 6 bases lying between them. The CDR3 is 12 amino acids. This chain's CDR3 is CASSLSSYEQYF. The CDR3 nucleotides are TGTGCCAGCTCCCTAAGCTCCTACGAGCAGTACTTC.

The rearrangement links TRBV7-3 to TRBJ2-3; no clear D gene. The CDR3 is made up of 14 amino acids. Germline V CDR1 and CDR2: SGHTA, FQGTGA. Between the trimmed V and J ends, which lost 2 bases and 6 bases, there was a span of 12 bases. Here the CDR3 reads CASSLSLGSDTQYF. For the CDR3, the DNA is TGTGCCAGCAGCTTATCGCTTGGTTCGGATACGCAGTATTTT.

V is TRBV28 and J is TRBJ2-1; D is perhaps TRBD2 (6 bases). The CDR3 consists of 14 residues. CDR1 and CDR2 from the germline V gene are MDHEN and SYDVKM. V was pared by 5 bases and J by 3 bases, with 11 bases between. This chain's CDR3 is CASSLRLDYNEQFF. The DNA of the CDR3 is TGTGCCAGCAGTCTTCGACTAGACTACAATGAGCAGTTCTTC.

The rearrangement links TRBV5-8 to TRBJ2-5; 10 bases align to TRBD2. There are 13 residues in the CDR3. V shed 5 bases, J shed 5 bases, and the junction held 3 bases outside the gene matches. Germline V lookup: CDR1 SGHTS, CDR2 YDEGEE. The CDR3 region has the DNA TGTGCCAGCAGAGCTAGCGGGAGTGAGACCCAGTACTTC. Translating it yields CASRASGSETQYF.

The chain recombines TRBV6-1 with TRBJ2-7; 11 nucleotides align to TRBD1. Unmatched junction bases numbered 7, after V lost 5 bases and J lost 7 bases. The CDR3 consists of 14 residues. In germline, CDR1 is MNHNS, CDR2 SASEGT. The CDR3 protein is CASSPGTGGQEQYF. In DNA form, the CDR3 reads TGTGCCAGCAGTCCCGGGACAGGGGGTCAGGAGCAGTACTTC.

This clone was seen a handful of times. CDR3 residues: CASISAGLAGEPSYEQYF. DNA for the CDR3: TGTGCCAGCATTTCTGCGGGGCTAGCGGGTGAGCCCTCCTACGAGCAGTACTTC. The rearrangement links TRBV28 to TRBJ2-7; 8 nucleotides agree with TRBD2. The CDR3 runs 18 residues. Germline V CDR1 and CDR2: MDHEN, SYDVKM. V shed 7 bases, J shed 0 bases, and the junction held 17 bases outside the gene matches.

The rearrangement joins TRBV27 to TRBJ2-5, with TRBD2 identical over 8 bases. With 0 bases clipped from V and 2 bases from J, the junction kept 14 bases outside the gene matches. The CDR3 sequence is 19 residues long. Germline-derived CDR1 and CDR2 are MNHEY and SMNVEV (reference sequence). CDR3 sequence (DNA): TGTGCCAGCAGTTTATCAAGGGGCTGGGTCGGGAGGGCTCAAGAGACCCAGTACTTC. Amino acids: CASSLSRGWVGRAQETQYF.

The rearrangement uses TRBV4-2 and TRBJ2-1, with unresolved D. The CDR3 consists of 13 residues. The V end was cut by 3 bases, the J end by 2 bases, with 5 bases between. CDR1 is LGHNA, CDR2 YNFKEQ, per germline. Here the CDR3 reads CASSQNPYNEQFF. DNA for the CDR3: TGTGCCAGCAGCCAGAACCCCTACAATGAGCAGTTCTTC.

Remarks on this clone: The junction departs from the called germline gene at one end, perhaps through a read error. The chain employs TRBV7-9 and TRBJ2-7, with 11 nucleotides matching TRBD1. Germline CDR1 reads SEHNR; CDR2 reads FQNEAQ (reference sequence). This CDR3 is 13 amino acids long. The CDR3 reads CASSPSGQGGLHF. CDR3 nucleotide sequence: TGTGCCAGCAGCCCCTCGGGACAGGGGGGCCTGCACTTC. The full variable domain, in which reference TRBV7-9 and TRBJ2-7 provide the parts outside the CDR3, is DTGVSQNPRHKITKRGQNVTFRCDPISEHNRLYWYRQTLGQGPEFLTYFQNEAQLEKSRLLSDRFSAERPKGSFSTLEIQRTEQGDSAMYLCASSPSGQGGLHFGPGTRLTVT.

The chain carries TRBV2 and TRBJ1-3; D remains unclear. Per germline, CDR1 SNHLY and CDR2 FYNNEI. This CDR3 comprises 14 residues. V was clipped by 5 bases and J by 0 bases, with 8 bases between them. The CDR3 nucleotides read TGTGCCAGCAGTTTGGGAATCTCTGGAAACACCATATATTTT. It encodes CASSLGISGNTIYF.

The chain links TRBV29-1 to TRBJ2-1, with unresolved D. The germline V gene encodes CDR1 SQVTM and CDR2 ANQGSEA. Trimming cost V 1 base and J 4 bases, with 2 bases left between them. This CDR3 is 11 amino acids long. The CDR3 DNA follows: TGCAGCGTTGAAGGTTACAATGAGCAGTTCTTC. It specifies CSVEGYNEQFF.

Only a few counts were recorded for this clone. The CDR3 DNA reads as TGTGCCAGCAGGAAGGGCCCGGGGGCGAACACCGGGGAGCTGTTTTTT. Its translation is CASRKGPGANTGELFF. The J gene is TRBJ2-2, the V gene TRBV9; D possibly corresponds to TRBD2 (6 bases). Germline V gives CDR1 SGDLS, CDR2 YYNGEE. V was shortened by 5 bases and J by 0 bases, with 14 bases between the two germline ends. There are 16 residues in the CDR3.

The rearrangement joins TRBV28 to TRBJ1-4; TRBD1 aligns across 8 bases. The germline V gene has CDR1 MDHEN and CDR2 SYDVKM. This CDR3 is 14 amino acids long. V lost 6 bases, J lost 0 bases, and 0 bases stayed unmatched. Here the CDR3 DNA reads TGTGCCAGCAGGACAGGGGCAACTAATGAAAAACTGTTTTTT. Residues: CASRTGATNEKLFF.